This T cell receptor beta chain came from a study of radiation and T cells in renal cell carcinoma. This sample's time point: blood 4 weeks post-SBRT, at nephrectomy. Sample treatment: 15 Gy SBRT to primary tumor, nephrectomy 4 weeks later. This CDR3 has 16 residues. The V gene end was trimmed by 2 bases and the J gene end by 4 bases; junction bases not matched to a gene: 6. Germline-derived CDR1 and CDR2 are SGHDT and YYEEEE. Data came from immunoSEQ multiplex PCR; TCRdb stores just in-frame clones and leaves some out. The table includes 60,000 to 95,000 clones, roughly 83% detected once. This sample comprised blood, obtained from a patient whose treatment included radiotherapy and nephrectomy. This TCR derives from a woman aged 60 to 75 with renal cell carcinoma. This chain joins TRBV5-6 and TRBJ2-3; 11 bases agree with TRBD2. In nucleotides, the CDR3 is TGTGCCAGCAGCTTTGTACCTAGCGGGAGGTCAGATACGCAGTATTTT. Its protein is CASSFVPSGRSDTQYF.